The sample holds a few counts of the clone carrying this T cell receptor (beta chain). Its antigen is unidentified. These data come from a study of T-cell memory formation after mild COVID-19. Germline loops: CDR1 LGHNA, CDR2 YSLEER. CDR3 size: 16 residues. J was trimmed by 4 bases and V by 0 bases; bases with no gene match: 3. Constant-segment primers and 5'RACE yielded cDNA libraries for TCR alpha and TCR beta, each carrying sample barcodes and UMIs. TCRdb analysed the 5' RACE reads with MiXCR anew, one entry per CDR3 protein. The table includes about 110,000 distinct CDR3 sequences, 14% detected once. General study points: Pre-infection memory harbored some responding clones, suggesting cross-reactive memory joined.

The TCR comes from a man between 18 and 35 years old who had mild COVID-19 (a few samples of this study predate the infection). Cell type and time point are not known. The chain uses TRBV4-3 and TRBJ2-2; 9 bases line up with TRBD2. Sequences were obtained from PBMCs or a T cell subset sorted from them (not recorded which). Written as DNA, the CDR3 is TGCGCCAGCAGCCAAGATGGCGGGGGGGCCACCGGGGAGCTGTTTTTT. Translation: CASSQDGGGATGELFF.